The clone carrying this T cell receptor (beta chain) was seen a handful of times. The antigen remains unidentified. The PCR had 60 Vbeta and 13 Jbeta primers. Assay used: immunoSEQ multiplex PCR; TCRdb lists only in-frame clones, some missing. The data hold 100,000 to 140,000 clones, with approximately 76% observed a single time. These data come from a study of cytomegalovirus exposure and HLA in healthy donors. Study-wide results and caveats: Later, TCR association rates were found to vary by HLA locus, highest for DRB1 and lowest for HLA-C.

Sequenced sample: PBMCs. The clonotype originates from a man aged 18 to 29 in good health and CMV-seronegative.

The CDR3 protein is CASSPGQGEKLFF. In DNA, the CDR3 is TGTGCCAGCTCCCCGGGACAGGGGGAAAAACTGTTTTTT. The chain combines TRBV7-9 with TRBJ1-4, with 10 bases identical to TRBD1. Germline loops: CDR1 SEHNR, CDR2 FQNEAQ (reference sequence). V was pared by 8 bases and J by 8 bases, with 5 bases of the junction left unmatched. The length of the CDR3 is 13 residues.